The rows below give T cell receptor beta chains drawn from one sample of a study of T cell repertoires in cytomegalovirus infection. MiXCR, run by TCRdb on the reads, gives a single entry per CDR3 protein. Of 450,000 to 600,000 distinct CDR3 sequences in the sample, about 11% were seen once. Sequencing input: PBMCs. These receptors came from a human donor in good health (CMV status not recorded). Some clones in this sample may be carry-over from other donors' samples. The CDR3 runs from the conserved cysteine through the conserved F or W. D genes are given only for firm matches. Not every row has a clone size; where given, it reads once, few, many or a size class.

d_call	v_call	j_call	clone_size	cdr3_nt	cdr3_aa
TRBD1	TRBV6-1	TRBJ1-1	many	TGTGCCAGCAGTTATCAACAGGGGGAGGAGATGAACACTGAAGCTTTCTTT	CASSYQQGEEMNTEAFF
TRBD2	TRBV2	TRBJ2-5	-	TGTGCCAGCAGTGAAGAAGGGCGGGGGGGCTGGGAGACCCAGTACTTC	CASSEEGRGGWETQYF
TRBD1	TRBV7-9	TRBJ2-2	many	TGTGCCAGCAGCCGACCCGGGACAGGGTACACCGGGGAGCTGTTTTTT	CASSRPGTGYTGELFF
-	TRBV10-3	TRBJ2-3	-	TGTGCCATCAGCGGGAAAGGGGAATTTCAGTATTTT	CAISGKGEFQYF
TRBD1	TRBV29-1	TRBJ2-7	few	TGCAGCGTTTCCGGACAGGGGATCTACGAGCAGTACTTC	CSVSGQGIYEQYF
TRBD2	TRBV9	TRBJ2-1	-	TGTGCCAGCAGTACGGGGGGAGGTAACCTCTACAATGAGCAGTTCTTC	CASSTGGGNLYNEQFF
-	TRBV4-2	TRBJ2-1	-	TGTGCCAGCAGCCAAGAGAATAGGGGGAGCTCCTACAATGAGCAGTTCTTC	CASSQENRGSSYNEQFF
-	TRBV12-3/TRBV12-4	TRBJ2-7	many	TGTGCCAGCAGTTTAGGGACACATCAGTACTTC	CASSLGTHQYF
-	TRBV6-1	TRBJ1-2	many	TGTGCCAGCACTTCCCTGGGGGGCTATGGCTACACCTTC	CASTSLGGYGYTF
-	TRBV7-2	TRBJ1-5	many	TGTGCCAGCAGCTTAACCAGGGAGCCCCAGCATTTT	CASSLTREPQHF
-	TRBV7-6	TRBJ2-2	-	TGTGCCAATTGGGGCTTATCCACCGGGGAGCTGTTTTTT	CANWGLSTGELFF
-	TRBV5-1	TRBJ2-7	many	TGCGCCAGCAGCCCGGAACTTCCTTATCTCGGGGGCTTTTACGAGCAGTACTTC	CASSPELPYLGGFYEQYF
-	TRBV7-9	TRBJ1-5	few	TGTGCCAGCCGAATAGGGGGGAGGAATCAGCCCCAGCATTTT	CASRIGGRNQPQHF
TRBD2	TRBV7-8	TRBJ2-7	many	TGTGCCAGCAGCTTAGCTAAAATCGGGACTAGGGAGGGGCGCGAGCAGTACTTC	CASSLAKIGTREGREQYF
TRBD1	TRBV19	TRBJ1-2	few	TGTGCCAGTAGTATCCCGACAGGGGGCTACTATGGCTACACCTTC	CASSIPTGGYYGYTF
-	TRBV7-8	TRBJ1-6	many	TGTGCCAGCAGCTTACGGGAGGCCCTAAATAATTCACCCCTCCACTTT	CASSLREALNNSPLHF
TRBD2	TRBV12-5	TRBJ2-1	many	TGTGCTAGTGGTTTGTTGAGCGGGAGGGGATACAATGAGCAGTTCTTC	CASGLLSGRGYNEQFF